This TCR beta chain derives from a study of identical twins. Study findings and constraints: Cord blood beta clonotypes that were abundant carried fewer insertions, and memory repertoires showed no such trend. Conclusions relied on cross-sectional statistical analysis, not following the same donors. Weaker excess sharing between twins was seen in beta out-of-frame sequences.

The length of the CDR3 is 15 residues. V was pared by 0 bases and J by 9 bases, with 7 bases of the junction left unmatched. Germline-derived CDR1 and CDR2 are SGHRS and YFSETQ. This clonotype was counted at least ten times. Its matching antigen is unknown. Healthy Caucasians, and only they, were the donors. TCRdb re-called the 5' RACE reads with MiXCR, one entry per CDR3 protein. The table includes 500,000 to 550,000 distinct CDR3 sequences, 20% to 25% detected once. Separately, the same data were catalogued under a study of yellow fever vaccine responses in identical twins.

Sequenced: CD4+ T cells sorted from blood. The chain couples TRBV5-1 to TRBJ2-1; 9 bases are shared with TRBD2. The TCR originated in a woman under 30 in good health. CDR3 amino acids: CASSLDSGSPREQFF. The CDR3 nucleotides are TGCGCCAGCAGCTTGGATAGCGGGAGTCCTCGTGAGCAGTTCTTC.